This is a list of T cell receptor beta chains from one sample in a study of cytomegalovirus exposure and HLA in healthy donors. TCRdb keeps only in-frame clones here, not all; method: immunoSEQ multiplex PCR. The table includes fewer than 150,000 clones, about four fifths detected once. What was sequenced was PBMCs. The source of these receptors is a woman in her late teens or twenties in good health and CMV-seronegative. CDR3s include the opening cysteine and the closing phenylalanine or tryptophan. D genes are given only for firm matches. Rows give clone size only sometimes, using once, few, many, or a class for an expanded clone.

cdr3_nt cdr3_aa clone_size d_call j_call v_call
TGTGCCAGCAGTTACCAAGAACAGGGGGACACTGAAGCTTTCTTT CASSYQEQGDTEAFF . TRBD1 TRBJ1-1 TRBV6-5
TGTGCCAGCCTCGCAGGGTGGGGCAATCAGCCCCAGCATTTT CASLAGWGNQPQHF few . TRBJ1-5 TRBV6-1
TGTGCCAGCCGAAACGGGGTTGATGAGCAGTTCTTC CASRNGVDEQFF . . TRBJ2-1 TRBV11-3
TGTGCCAGTAGTATGTCCCTTTCCGATCAGCCCCAGCATTTT CASSMSLSDQPQHF . . TRBJ1-5 TRBV19
TGCAGCGTTCTGACAGGGGGCCGTTACGAGCAGTACTTC CSVLTGGRYEQYF . TRBD1 TRBJ2-7 TRBV29-1
TGTGCCAGCAGCAAGTTATTAAGGGCGGCGGACAGGGGCAGCAATCAGCCCCAGCATTTT CASSKLLRAADRGSNQPQHF . . TRBJ1-5 TRBV21-1
TGCAGCGTGTGGACAGGGTTGGGCTACACCTTC CSVWTGLGYTF few TRBD1 TRBJ1-2 TRBV29-1
TGTGCCAGCAGCTTAAAGCGGGTAAACGGCAATGAGCAGTTCTTC CASSLKRVNGNEQFF . . TRBJ2-1 TRBV7-9
TGCGCCAGCAGCCAAGATTTTAGCGGGGGGACCGTGAGCACAGATACGCAGTATTTT CASSQDFSGGTVSTDTQYF . TRBD2 TRBJ2-3 TRBV4-3
TGCAGCGTTGGAGTAAGGGGTGGCTACACCTTC CSVGVRGGYTF . . TRBJ1-2 TRBV29-1
TGTGCCAGCAGTTTATCCGGACAGGGGAATGGCTACACCTTC CASSLSGQGNGYTF . TRBD1 TRBJ1-2 TRBV28
TGTGCCAGCAGCCGTAGCGGAACCTATAAAGAGACCCAGTACTTC CASSRSGTYKETQYF . . TRBJ2-5 TRBV7-6
TGTGCCAGCACTCCCATACAGGGGGTTAGGGAGACCCAGTACTTC CASTPIQGVRETQYF once TRBD1 TRBJ2-5 TRBV7-8
TGTGCCAGCAGCTTAGGGGGGACAGGACCCCTAGCCAAAAACATTCAGTACTTC CASSLGGTGPLAKNIQYF . TRBD1 TRBJ2-4 TRBV7-9
TGTGCCAGCAGCTTGGAACAGGGGGCAACTAATGAAAAACTGTTTTTT CASSLEQGATNEKLFF few TRBD1 TRBJ1-4 TRBV5-6
TGTGCCAGCAGCTTAGAGGGGGAATATGGCTACACCTTC CASSLEGEYGYTF . . TRBJ1-2 TRBV7-2
TGTGCCAGCAGTTTATCGGCGGGGTACCAGCCCCAGCATTTT CASSLSAGYQPQHF . . TRBJ1-5 TRBV27
TGCGCCAGCAGCTTGGCCGGGGGGGACCATGAGCAGTTCTTC CASSLAGGDHEQFF . TRBD2 TRBJ2-1 TRBV5-1
TGTGCCAGCAGCTTAGGGTGGCGGGGGAGAATGAACACTGAAGCTTTCTTT CASSLGWRGRMNTEAFF . . TRBJ1-1 TRBV7-8
TGCGCCAGCAGCGTGGGACAGGAAAGGTATGGCTACACCTTC CASSVGQERYGYTF once TRBD1 TRBJ1-2 TRBV5-1
TGTGCCAGCAGCGGGACTAGCGGGGACACCGGGGAGCTGTTTTTT CASSGTSGDTGELFF few TRBD2 TRBJ2-2 TRBV6-4
TGTGCCAGCACCTGGGCGGGGAACACTGAAGCTTTCTTT CASTWAGNTEAFF . . TRBJ1-1 TRBV28
TGTGCCAGCAGTGAAGGGGACAGACAGCCCCAGCATTTT CASSEGDRQPQHF few TRBD1 TRBJ1-5 TRBV6-1
TGTGCCAGCAGCCCGCCCCTGATGGGGCTCCCATACGAGCAGTACTTC CASSPPLMGLPYEQYF . . TRBJ2-7 TRBV5-5
TGTGCCAGCAGCTTTAGCGGAGGCCACACCGGGGAGCTGTTTTTT CASSFSGGHTGELFF . . TRBJ2-2 TRBV7-6
TGTGCCAGTAGTATAGAACCGTTCGGGGGGGAGGACGAGCAGTACTTC CASSIEPFGGEDEQYF . TRBD2 TRBJ2-7 TRBV19
TGCGCCAGTAAGGGGGGCAATCAGCCCCAGCATTTT CASKGGNQPQHF few . TRBJ1-5 TRBV10-2
TGTGCCAGCACCGACCCGAGACAGCACGGGGAGCTGTTTTTT CASTDPRQHGELFF . . TRBJ2-2 TRBV9
TGCAGCGCCTTACAGCTAAGTGGCTATGGCTACACCTTC CSALQLSGYGYTF . . TRBJ1-2 TRBV29-1
TGCGCCAGCAGCCAAAGCGGGACAGGGTTTAGTGAAAAACTGTTTTTT CASSQSGTGFSEKLFF . TRBD1 TRBJ1-4 TRBV4-1
TGTGCCAGCAGTGCGACACTTCAATACGAGCAGTACTTC CASSATLQYEQYF . . TRBJ2-7 TRBV6-1
TGTGCCATCAGTGAGTCAACGGATAGCGGACATGAGCAGTTCTTC CAISESTDSGHEQFF . . TRBJ2-1 TRBV10-3
TGTGCCAGCCAGTGGACAGGGTCACCCCTCCACTTT CASQWTGSPLHF few TRBD1 TRBJ1-6 TRBV28
TGTGCCAGCAGTGGGCGGGACAGGGTGGTGGAAAAACTGTTTTTT CASSGRDRVVEKLFF . TRBD1 TRBJ1-4 TRBV6-1
TGTGCCAGCACCTCCCCCCGGGGATACTATGGCTACACCTTC CASTSPRGYYGYTF . . TRBJ1-2 TRBV5-6
TGCGCCAGCAGCGACCAGAGGAGCTCCTACGAGCAGTACTTC CASSDQRSSYEQYF . . TRBJ2-7 TRBV5-1
TGTGCCAGCAGCCAAGGGCTGGGCACCAACACTGAAGCTTTCTTT CASSQGLGTNTEAFF . . TRBJ1-1 TRBV14
TGCGCCAGCAGCTCTATTAAGACTAGCCCCCTGCAAGAGACCCAGTACTTC CASSSIKTSPLQETQYF . TRBD2 TRBJ2-5 TRBV4-1
TGTGCCAGCAGCTTGGGCGGGAGGGCCCACGGGGAGCTGTTTTTT CASSLGGRAHGELFF . TRBD2 TRBJ2-2 TRBV5-6
TGTGCCAGCAGCCAAGGAGGGCCCGGGGAGCTGTTTTTT CASSQGGPGELFF . . TRBJ2-2 TRBV4-2
TGTGCCAGTAGTGTGAACAGGGTTGAGTCCTACAATGAGCAGTTCTTC CASSVNRVESYNEQFF once . TRBJ2-1 TRBV19
TGCAGCGGACGGGACAGCATGGAAGGCTACACCTTC CSGRDSMEGYTF medium-sized TRBD1 TRBJ1-2 TRBV29-1
TGTGCCAGCAGTGAAGGGAGGAACGGAGGTACTGAAGCTTTCTTT CASSEGRNGGTEAFF . . TRBJ1-1 TRBV2
TGCAGTGCCCGAGCCGGGACAGAAGCTTTCTTT CSARAGTEAFF . . TRBJ1-1 TRBV20-1
TGTGCCAGCAGCCAGATCGACTATGGCTACACCTTC CASSQIDYGYTF . . TRBJ1-2 TRBV5-8
TGTGCCAGTATACTTGGGCGGGACAGGGTTCAGCCCCAGCATTTT CASILGRDRVQPQHF once TRBD1 TRBJ1-5 TRBV11-3
TGTGCCAGCAGCTCGGCCGGACAGGGGTGGGGAGAGACCCAGTACTTC CASSSAGQGWGETQYF . TRBD1 TRBJ2-5 TRBV5-4
TGTGCCAGCAGTGAAATAGGACAGTACACAGATACGCAGTATTTT CASSEIGQYTDTQYF . . TRBJ2-3 TRBV6-1
TGTGCCAGCAGGTCCCGGGGTGGCTACACCTTC CASRSRGGYTF . . TRBJ1-2 TRBV28
TGTGCCAGCAGCTTGGGACTAGCGGGAGGGCGACGGGGGAATGAGCAGTTCTTC CASSLGLAGGRRGNEQFF . TRBD2 TRBJ2-1 TRBV7-6
TGTGCCAGTAGCCAGAGACAGGGGGTGAGGACCGGGGAGCTGTTTTTT CASSQRQGVRTGELFF . TRBD1 TRBJ2-2 TRBV19
TGTGCCAGCAGCGTAGGGACAGGGGATAGCAATCAGCCCCAGCATTTT CASSVGTGDSNQPQHF . TRBD1 TRBJ1-5 TRBV9
TGTGCCACCAGCATCGCCGGTGCGGGCGGAGAGACCCAGTACTTC CATSIAGAGGETQYF . . TRBJ2-5 TRBV15
TGTGCCACCGCTATAGGGGGACGCCGTAATTCACCCCTCCACTTT CATAIGGRRNSPLHF . . TRBJ1-6 TRBV14
TGTGCCAGCAGCTTAGGTGTACAGGGGCATGAAGCTTTCTTT CASSLGVQGHEAFF . TRBD1 TRBJ1-1 TRBV7-9